This entry describes one TCR beta chain. The target antigen is unknown. The data derive from a study of T-cell memory formation after mild COVID-19. Study-level information: In these data, TCR clusters were largely donor specific.

A single record per CDR3 protein comes from TCRdb applying MiXCR to the 5' RACE reads. The sample lists 470,000 or so distinct CDR3 sequences; roughly 23% were seen once. Findings and limits, study-wide: Within pre-infection memory, some responding clones were found, suggesting cross-reactive memory joined.

Per germline, CDR1 DFQATT and CDR2 SNEGSKA (reference sequence). The CDR3 covers 15 residues. The V and J ends lost 5 bases and 2 bases, in that order; junction bases with no gene match: 5. The source is an adult woman who had mild COVID-19 (a few samples of this study predate the infection). Cell type and time point are not known. Sequencing was performed on PBMCs or a T cell subset sorted from them (not recorded which). The chain joins TRBV20-1 to TRBJ2-7, with 14 bases fitting TRBD2. As DNA, the CDR3 is TGCAGTGCTGGGGGACTAGCGGGGGCCACCTACGAGCAGTACTTC. Encoded protein: CSAGGLAGATYEQYF.